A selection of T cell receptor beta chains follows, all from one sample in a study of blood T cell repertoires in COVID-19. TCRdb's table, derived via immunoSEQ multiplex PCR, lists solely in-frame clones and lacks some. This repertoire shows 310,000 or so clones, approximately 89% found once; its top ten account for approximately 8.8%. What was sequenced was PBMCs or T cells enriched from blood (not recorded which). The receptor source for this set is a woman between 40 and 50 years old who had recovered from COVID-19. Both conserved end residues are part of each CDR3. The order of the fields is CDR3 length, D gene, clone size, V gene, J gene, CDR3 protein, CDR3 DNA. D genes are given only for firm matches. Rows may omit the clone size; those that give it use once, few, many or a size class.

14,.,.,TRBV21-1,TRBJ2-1,CASSPRDLNNEQFF,TGTGCCAGCAGCCCCCGGGACTTAAACAATGAGCAGTTCTTC
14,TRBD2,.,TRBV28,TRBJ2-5,CASSPGTSGSTQYF,TGTGCCAGCAGCCCCGGGACTAGCGGCTCGACCCAGTACTTC
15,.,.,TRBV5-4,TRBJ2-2,CASSLREELTGELFF,TGTGCCAGCAGCTTGAGGGAGGAACTCACCGGGGAGCTGTTTTTT
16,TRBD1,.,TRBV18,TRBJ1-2,CASSPGDTGGYYGYTF,TGTGCCAGCTCACCCGGGGACACAGGGGGATACTATGGCTACACCTTC
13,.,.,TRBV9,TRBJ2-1,CASSVRGHNEQFF,TGTGCCAGCAGCGTGCGGGGTCACAATGAGCAGTTCTTC
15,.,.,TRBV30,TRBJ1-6,CAWSEFRGYNSPLHF,TGTGCCTGGAGTGAGTTCAGGGGCTATAATTCACCCCTCCACTTT
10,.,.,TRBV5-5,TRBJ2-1,CASSLAEQFF,TGTGCCAGCAGCTTGGCAGAGCAGTTCTTC
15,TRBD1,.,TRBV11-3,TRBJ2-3,CASSPRQGGTDTQYF,TGTGCCAGCAGCCCCCGACAGGGAGGCACAGATACGCAGTATTTT
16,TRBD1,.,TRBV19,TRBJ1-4,CASSSSDRTPTPGVFF,TGTGCCAGTAGTAGCTCGGACAGGACACCCACGCCAGGGGTGTTTTTT
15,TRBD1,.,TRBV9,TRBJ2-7,CASSVGTGGSYEQYF,TGTGCCAGCAGCGTTGGGACAGGGGGCTCTTACGAGCAGTACTTC
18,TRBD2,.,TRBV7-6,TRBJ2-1,CASSLRGTSGISYNEQFF,TGTGCCAGCAGCTTAAGAGGGACTAGCGGGATCTCCTACAATGAGCAGTTCTTC
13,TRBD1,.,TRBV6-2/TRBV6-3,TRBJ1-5,CASSSGTGRPQHF,TGTGCCAGCAGTTCCGGGACAGGGAGGCCCCAGCATTTT
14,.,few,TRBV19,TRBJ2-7,CASSIGGGGYEQYF,TGTGCCAGTAGTATAGGGGGAGGGGGCTACGAGCAGTACTTC
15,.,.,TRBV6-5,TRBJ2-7,CASSLGGVSSYEQYF,TGTGCCAGCAGTCTAGGGGGGGTCAGTTCCTACGAGCAGTACTTC
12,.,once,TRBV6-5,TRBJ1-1,CASSRRDTEAFF,TGTGCCAGCAGTCGCCGGGACACAGAAGCTTTCTTT
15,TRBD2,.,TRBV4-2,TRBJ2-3,CASSGLGTGTDTQYF,TGTGCCAGCAGCGGACTAGGGACGGGCACAGATACGCAGTATTTT
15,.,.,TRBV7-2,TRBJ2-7,CASSLEGTGDYEQYF,TGTGCCAGCAGCTTGGAAGGGACTGGAGACTACGAGCAGTACTTC
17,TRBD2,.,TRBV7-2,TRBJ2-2,CASSPGLAGDDTGELFF,TGTGCCAGCAGCCCGGGACTAGCGGGAGACGACACCGGGGAGCTGTTTTTT